The rows below give T cell receptor beta chains drawn from one sample of a study of OX40 agonist ivuxolimab in advanced cancers. This table comes from immunoSEQ multiplex PCR, and its TCRdb copy is limited to in-frame clones, with some not included. The table shows just under 65,000 clones, with 85% to 90% occurring only once. The starting material was CD4+ or CD8+ T cells sorted from blood, obtained in a trial of the OX40 agonist ivuxolimab. The receptors were gathered from an adult with an advanced solid tumor such as melanoma, head and neck, liver or kidney cancer. The CDR3 runs from the conserved cysteine through the conserved F or W. The order of the fields is V gene, J gene, clone size, D gene, CDR3 DNA, CDR3 protein. The D gene is left open where the match is weak. Only some rows state a clone size, as once, few, many or a class for expanded clones.

V gene: TRBV11-2
J gene: TRBJ1-1
clone size: .
D gene: TRBD1
CDR3 DNA: TGTGCCAGCAGCCTATTAGCAGGGGGAAAAGCTTTCTTT
CDR3 protein: CASSLLAGGKAFF

V gene: TRBV10-3
J gene: TRBJ2-3
clone size: once
D gene: TRBD2
CDR3 DNA: TGTGCCGGGAGGGGCCAAGGCACAGATACGCAGTATTTT
CDR3 protein: CAGRGQGTDTQYF

V gene: TRBV5-1
J gene: TRBJ1-1
clone size: .
D gene: TRBD1
CDR3 DNA: TGCGCCAGCAGCCGGGACAGGCAGAACACTGAAGCTTTCTTT
CDR3 protein: CASSRDRQNTEAFF

V gene: TRBV4-1
J gene: TRBJ2-1
clone size: .
D gene: .
CDR3 DNA: TGCGCCAGCAGCCGAGGGGTAGCGGTCCTATACAATGAGCAGTTCTTC
CDR3 protein: CASSRGVAVLYNEQFF

V gene: TRBV2
J gene: TRBJ2-6
clone size: once
D gene: .
CDR3 DNA: TGTGCCAGCACACCTCTTTCTGGGGCCAACGTCCTGACTTTC
CDR3 protein: CASTPLSGANVLTF

V gene: TRBV7-2
J gene: TRBJ2-1
clone size: once
D gene: .
CDR3 DNA: TGTGCCAGCAGCTTAGTCGGGGACTCCTACAATGAGCAGTTCTTC
CDR3 protein: CASSLVGDSYNEQFF

V gene: TRBV7-2
J gene: TRBJ1-1
clone size: .
D gene: .
CDR3 DNA: TGTGCCAGCAGCTTGTACGGCCTGTTGAACACTGAAGCTTTCTTT
CDR3 protein: CASSLYGLLNTEAFF

V gene: TRBV11-1
J gene: TRBJ1-1
clone size: .
D gene: .
CDR3 DNA: TGTGCCAGCAGTTTCGACCGGGAAGCTTTCTTT
CDR3 protein: CASSFDREAFF

V gene: TRBV19
J gene: TRBJ1-5
clone size: few
D gene: .
CDR3 DNA: TGTGCCAGTAGTAGGCGGGAGGGGGAGACCCAGCATTTT
CDR3 protein: CASSRREGETQHF

V gene: TRBV27
J gene: TRBJ1-6
clone size: .
D gene: .
CDR3 DNA: TGTGCCAGCAGTCAAGGTAGGGGATCACCCCTCCACTTT
CDR3 protein: CASSQGRGSPLHF

V gene: TRBV6-5
J gene: TRBJ2-5
clone size: .
D gene: .
CDR3 DNA: TGTGCCAGCAATAGGGCCCCCGGCGAGGAGACCCAGTACTTC
CDR3 protein: CASNRAPGEETQYF

V gene: TRBV18
J gene: TRBJ1-2
clone size: .
D gene: .
CDR3 DNA: TGTGCCAGCTCACCACCGAAACGGTTCTGGGGCTATGGCTACACCTTC
CDR3 protein: CASSPPKRFWGYGYTF

V gene: TRBV5-1
J gene: TRBJ2-5
clone size: .
D gene: .
CDR3 DNA: TGCGCCAGCAGCCCATTATTGGGACTCCAAGAGACCCAGTACTTC
CDR3 protein: CASSPLLGLQETQYF

V gene: TRBV2
J gene: TRBJ2-5
clone size: once
D gene: .
CDR3 DNA: TGTGCCAGCAGTGACTGGGGGGACCAAGAGACCCAGTACTTC
CDR3 protein: CASSDWGDQETQYF

V gene: TRBV2
J gene: TRBJ2-3
clone size: .
D gene: TRBD1
CDR3 DNA: TGTGCCAGCAGAGGACAGGGCGATACGCAGTATTTT
CDR3 protein: CASRGQGDTQYF

V gene: TRBV5-4
J gene: TRBJ2-5
clone size: .
D gene: TRBD1
CDR3 DNA: TGTGCCAGCAGCCTAGGGGACAGGGATCAAGAGACCCAGTACTTC
CDR3 protein: CASSLGDRDQETQYF